This T cell receptor beta chain was recorded in a study of shared clonotypes between healthy human individuals. Whole-study findings and limits: It was anticipated that sequencing depth would influence how many clonotypes donors shared.

On this clone: What it recognizes is unknown.

Deletions cut 5 bases from V and 7 bases from J, with 11 bases between. Germline CDR1 is DFQATT and CDR2 is SNEGSKA (reference sequence). The CDR3 runs to 11 residues. Profiling relied on immunoSEQ multiplex PCR, and the TCRdb table lists in-frame clones only, not all of them. The sample lists roughly 2,300,000 clones, about nine tenths occurring once. Source material: naive CD4+ T cells from PBMCs. The subset: CD45RA+ positively selected. The chain carries TRBV20-1 and TRBJ1-2; the D is unclear. The clonotype comes from a man aged 18 to 30 in good health. Some clones in this sample may be carry-over from other donors' samples. DNA of the CDR3: TGCAGTGCTGCCGTCGACGGTGGCTACACCTTC. Translating gives CSAAVDGGYTF.